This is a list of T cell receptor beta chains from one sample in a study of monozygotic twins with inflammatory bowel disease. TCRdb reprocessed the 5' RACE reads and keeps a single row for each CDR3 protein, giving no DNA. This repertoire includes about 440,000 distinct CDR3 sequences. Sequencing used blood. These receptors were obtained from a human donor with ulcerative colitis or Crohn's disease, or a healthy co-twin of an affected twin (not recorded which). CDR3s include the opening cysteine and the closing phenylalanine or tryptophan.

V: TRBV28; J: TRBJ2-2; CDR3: CASFIPTGTSNTGELFF
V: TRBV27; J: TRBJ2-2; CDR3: CASSTGTGELFF
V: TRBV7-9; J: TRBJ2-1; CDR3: CASSPRTSATAYNEQFF
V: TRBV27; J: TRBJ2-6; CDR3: CASSLASGANVLTF
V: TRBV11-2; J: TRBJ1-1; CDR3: CASSLLEGAEAFF
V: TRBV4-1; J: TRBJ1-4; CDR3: CASSQERGGEKLFF
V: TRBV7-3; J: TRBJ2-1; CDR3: CASSLTTGGLNNEQFF
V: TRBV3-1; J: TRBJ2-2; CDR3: CASSQVSNGELFF
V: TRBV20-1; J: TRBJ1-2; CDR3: CSAFPGTAERGYTF
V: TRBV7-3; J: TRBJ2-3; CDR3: CASSSLPTAGSSTDTQYF
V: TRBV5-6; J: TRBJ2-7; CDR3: CASSFPGTYEQYF
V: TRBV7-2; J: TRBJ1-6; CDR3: CASSFDSSYNSPLHF
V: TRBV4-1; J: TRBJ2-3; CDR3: CASSPIALTDTQYF
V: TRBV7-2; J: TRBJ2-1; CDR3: CASSLAGPRVGNEQFF
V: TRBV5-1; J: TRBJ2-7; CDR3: CASSSPSYEQYF
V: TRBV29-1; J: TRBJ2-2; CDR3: CSVDGTLANTGELFF
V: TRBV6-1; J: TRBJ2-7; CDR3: CASTPGTQSSYEQYF
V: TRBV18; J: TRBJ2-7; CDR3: CASSPTQGSYEQYF
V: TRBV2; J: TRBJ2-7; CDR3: CAATGAASYEQYF
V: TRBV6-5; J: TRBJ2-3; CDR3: CASFGYDTDTQYF
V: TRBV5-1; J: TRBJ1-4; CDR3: CASSFGTTTNEKLFF
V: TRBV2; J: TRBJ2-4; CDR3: CASRIGTGGVDIQYF
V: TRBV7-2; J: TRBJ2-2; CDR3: CASSFNFQLAESANTGELFF
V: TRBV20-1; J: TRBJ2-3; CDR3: CSAPRLEADTQYF
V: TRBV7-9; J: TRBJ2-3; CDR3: CASSNPGPMLIGDTQYF
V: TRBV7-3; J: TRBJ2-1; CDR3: CASSQTENNEQFF
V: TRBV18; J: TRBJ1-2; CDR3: CASSPTARTNYGYTF
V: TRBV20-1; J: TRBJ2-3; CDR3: CSARDGTLSTDTQYF
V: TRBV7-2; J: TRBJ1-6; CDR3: CASSPWTRPGENSPLHF
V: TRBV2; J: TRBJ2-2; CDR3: CASSVSGAAGELFF
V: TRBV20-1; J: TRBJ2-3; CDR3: CSASRSGRGRSTDTQYF
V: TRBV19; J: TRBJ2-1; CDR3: CASSIGPTAGSYNEQFF
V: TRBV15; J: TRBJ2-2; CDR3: CATSRDGNSGELFF
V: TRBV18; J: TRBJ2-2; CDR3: CASSPTRLGLAGSTGELFF
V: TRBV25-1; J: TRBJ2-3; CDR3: CASSESGAAGDSTDTQYF
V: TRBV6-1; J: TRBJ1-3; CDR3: CASRGGTGSSGNTIYF
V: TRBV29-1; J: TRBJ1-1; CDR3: CSATGSVTAFF
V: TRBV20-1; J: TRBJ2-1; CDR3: CSASPSGSSYNEQFF
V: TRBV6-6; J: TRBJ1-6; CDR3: CASQPGLLRLNLHF
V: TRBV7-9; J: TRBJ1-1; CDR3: CASSLGQGFAEAFF
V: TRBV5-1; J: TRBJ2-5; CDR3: CASSLEWGSQETQYF